Presented here are 14 T cell receptor beta chains from one specimen sequenced in a study of cytotoxic CD8 clonotypes in ibrutinib-treated CLL. Clones were sequenced by immunoSEQ multiplex PCR, and TCRdb holds only the in-frame ones, with some missing. Of fewer than 400,000 clones in the sample, roughly two thirds were seen once. The input for sequencing was PBMCs, taken after 36 months of ibrutinib treatment. Source of these receptors: a human donor with chronic lymphocytic leukemia.

This chain joins TRBV4-1 and TRBJ1-1, with D possibly matching TRBD1 (6 bases). Trimming cost V 2 bases and J 1 base, with 11 bases left between them. The length of the CDR3 is 15 residues. Looked up from germline, CDR1 is MGHRA and CDR2 is YSYEKL. The CDR3 loop is CASSQFQGQNTEAFF. CDR3 in DNA: TGCGCCAGCAGCCAATTTCAGGGGCAGAACACTGAAGCTTTCTTT.

V usage is TRBV1 and J usage is TRBJ2-7. TRBV1 is annotated as a pseudogene. The CDR3 extends over 14 amino acids. CDR3 DNA: TGCACCAGCAGCCACAGTGAAGGGACCTACGAGCAGTACTTC. Translating it yields CTSSHSEGTYEQYF.

V gene TRBV5-6 combines with J gene TRBJ2-5; D possibly uses TRBD1 or TRBD2 (5 bases each). The CDR3 loop spans 15 amino acids. Germline values: CDR1 SGHDT, CDR2 YYEEEE. The V gene lost 4 bases and the J gene lost 5 bases, with 18 bases spanning the gap. This CDR3 is CASSRLRGDRETQYF. In nucleotides, the CDR3 is TGTGCCAGCAGCAGACTAAGGGGCGATCGGGAGACCCAGTACTTC.

This clone appeared a few times. In the same sample, other DNA sequences code for this CDR3. The chain is built from TRBV18 and TRBJ2-2, with D tentatively TRBD1 or TRBD2 (5 bases each). CDR3 length equals 15 residues. Trimming stripped 3 bases from V and 0 bases from J, with 8 bases between. Germline CDR1 reads KGHSH; CDR2 reads LQKENI. The CDR3 sequence is CASSPGTPNTGELFF. CDR3 DNA sequence: TGTGCCAGCTCACCCGGGACGCCGAACACCGGGGAGCTGTTTTTT.

The J gene is TRBJ2-5, the V gene TRBV27; D might be TRBD1 (5 bases). The CDR3 loop spans 14 amino acids. Trimming pared 6 bases from V and 2 bases from J, leaving 13 bases between. Looked up from germline, CDR1 is MNHEY and CDR2 is SMNVEV (reference sequence). The CDR3 DNA reads TGTGCCAGCAGCCCGACAGCGTATCAAGAGACCCAGTACTTC. It is translated as CASSPTAYQETQYF.

The rearrangement joins TRBV18 to TRBJ2-5, with a possible D match to TRBD2 (5 bases). Trimming cost V 6 bases and J 6 bases, with 20 bases left between them. Germline V gene sequence: CDR1 KGHSH, CDR2 LQKENI. The CDR3 runs to 15 residues. The CDR3 is CASSQTTGNLKTQYF. The CDR3 DNA reads TGTGCCAGCTCCCAAACTACCGGGAATTTAAAGACCCAGTACTTC.

This clone was counted a few times. The chain employs TRBV4-1 and TRBJ1-5; D is ambiguous. The CDR3 totals 16 residues. Trimming shortened V by 0 bases and J by 2 bases, and 11 bases separated the two germline ends. CDR1 is MGHRA, CDR2 YSYEKL, per germline. DNA for the CDR3: TGCGCCAGCAGCCAAGAGTTAGGGAGGGGCAATCAGCCCCAGCATTTT. Translating gives CASSQELGRGNQPQHF.

This chain uses TRBV6-5 with TRBJ1-4; unclear D gene. In germline, CDR1 is MNHEY, CDR2 SVGAGI. Trimming stripped 2 bases from V and 3 bases from J, with 10 bases between. The CDR3 spans 15 residues. The CDR3 coding sequence is TGTGCCAGCAGTTACCTCGGGTGGGCTAATGAAAAACTGTTTTTT. It yields the protein CASSYLGWANEKLFF.

This clone was picked up one time. V usage is TRBV2 and J usage is TRBJ2-7; 9 bases are a match to TRBD1. CDR1 and CDR2 (germline): SNHLY, FYNNEI. With 1 base clipped from V and 1 base from J, the junction kept 5 bases outside the gene matches. The CDR3 is 16 residues long. The CDR3 bases are TGTGCCAGCAGTGAAGTCCGGGACAGGGCATCCTACGAGCAGTACTTC. Amino acid sequence: CASSEVRDRASYEQYF.

This clone was detected a few times. CDR3: CASSFPSRRDHTTNTEAFF. CDR3 coding DNA: TGTGCCAGCAGTTTTCCCAGTCGCCGAGACCATACCACGAACACTGAAGCTTTCTTT. This chain links TRBV28 with TRBJ1-1; D remains ambiguous. The CDR3 runs to 19 residues. The germline gives CDR1 MDHEN, CDR2 SYDVKM. Trimming pared 3 bases from V and 1 base from J, leaving 24 bases between.

The chain uses TRBV5-6 and TRBJ2-1, with D maybe TRBD2 (5 bases). V was cut by 3 bases and J by 6 bases, with 13 bases left in between. Germline V gene data show CDR1 as SGHDT and CDR2 as YYEEEE. The length of the CDR3 is 14 residues. In DNA, the CDR3 is TGTGCCAGCAGCTACGCTGCGGGTCCCAATGAGCAGTTCTTC. Its translation is CASSYAAGPNEQFF.

The rearrangement joins TRBV27 to TRBJ1-1; D not resolved. The V end lost 8 bases, the J end lost 5 bases, and 15 bases lay between the germline ends. The CDR3 contains 13 residues. CDR1 and CDR2 (germline): MNHEY, SMNVEV (reference sequence). The CDR3 DNA sequence: TGTGCCAGCGCCGAAACTCCCAGGACTGAAGCTTTCTTT. It encodes CASAETPRTEAFF.

The CDR3 protein is CASRIPGQMNTEAFF. As DNA, the CDR3 is TGCGCCAGCAGGATTCCGGGACAGATGAACACTGAAGCTTTCTTT. The chain combines TRBV5-1 with TRBJ1-1; 7 nucleotides match TRBD1. Germline V gives CDR1 SGHRS, CDR2 YFSETQ. With V trimmed by 5 bases and J by 0 bases, 7 bases remained unmatched. CDR3 length equals 15 residues.

The genes are TRBV9 and TRBJ1-6; the match to TRBD1 covers 8 bases. Germline-derived CDR1 and CDR2 are SGDLS and YYNGEE. Trimming cost V 4 bases and J 14 bases; bases outside gene matches: 11. The CDR3 contains 14 residues. The CDR3 spells CASSPGQAPLTLHF. The CDR3 region has the DNA TGTGCCAGCAGCCCGGGACAGGCTCCTCTCACCCTCCACTTT.